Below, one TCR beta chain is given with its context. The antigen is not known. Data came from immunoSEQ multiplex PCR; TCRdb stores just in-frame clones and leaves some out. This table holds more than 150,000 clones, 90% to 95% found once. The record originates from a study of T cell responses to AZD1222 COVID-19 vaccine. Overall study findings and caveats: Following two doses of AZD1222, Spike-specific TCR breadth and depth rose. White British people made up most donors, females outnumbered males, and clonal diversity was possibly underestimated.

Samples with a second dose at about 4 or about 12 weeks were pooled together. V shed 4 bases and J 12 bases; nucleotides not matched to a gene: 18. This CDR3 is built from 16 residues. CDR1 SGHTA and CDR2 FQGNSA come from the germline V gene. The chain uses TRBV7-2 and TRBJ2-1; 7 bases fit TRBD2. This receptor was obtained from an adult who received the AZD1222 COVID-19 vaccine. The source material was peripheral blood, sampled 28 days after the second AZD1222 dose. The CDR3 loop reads CASSSPQAAGRGGQFF. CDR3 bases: TGTGCCAGCAGCTCACCCCAAGCGGCGGGGAGGGGAGGGCAGTTCTTC.